One and the same sample provided the 5 T cell receptor beta chains below, sequenced in a study of Ad26.COV2.S vaccination and SARS-CoV-2 variants. The protocol was immunoSEQ multiplex PCR, while the TCRdb copy is restricted to in-frame clones and leaves out a portion. The sample lists roughly 350,000 clones; more than 75% were seen once. The treatment here: around 19 received Ad26.COV2.S at low or high dose, single or two shots; several received placebo; per-sample allocation not given. Vaccine and placebo recipients were sampled on day 63 after the first injection. The source material was peripheral blood, sampled in a trial of Ad26.COV2.S vaccine versus placebo. These TCRs come from a person aged 18 to 59 who received the Ad26.COV2.S COVID-19 vaccine or a placebo.

The chain recombines TRBV19 with TRBJ1-2; possible D gene TRBD1, 6 bases. Germline values: CDR1 LNHDA, CDR2 SQIVND (reference sequence). Trimming removed 5 bases at V and 5 bases at J, with 15 bases between. This CDR3 is built from 14 residues. The CDR3 spells CASSFGQPAYGYTF. CDR3 coding DNA: TGTGCCAGTAGTTTTGGACAGCCGGCTTATGGCTACACCTTC.

The rearrangement joins TRBV10-2 to TRBJ1-6; D gene unclear. Trimming took off 7 bases at V and 0 bases at J, with 7 bases between the two ends. Germline CDR1 is WSHSY and CDR2 is SAAADI. The CDR3 contains 14 residues. The CDR3: CASMQSSYNSPLHF. The CDR3 nucleotides are TGCGCCAGCATGCAGAGCTCCTATAATTCACCCCTCCACTTT.

This chain connects TRBV6-5 to TRBJ1-2, with no clear D. Germline CDR1 and CDR2: MNHEY and SVGAGI. CDR3 length: 14 amino acids. The V gene lost 1 base and the J gene lost 1 base, with 7 bases spanning the gap. CDR3 residues: CASSYFGNNYGYTF. Here the CDR3 DNA reads TGTGCCAGCAGTTACTTCGGAAATAACTATGGCTACACCTTC.

This clone was observed a single time. The gene calls are TRBV11-2 and TRBJ1-1; D not certain. CDR3 length: 13 amino acids. Trimming left V 4 bases short and J 6 bases short, with 12 bases between. Germline CDR1 reads SGHAT; CDR2 reads FQNNGV. The chain's CDR3 is CASSSSAWAEAFF. The DNA for the CDR3 is TGTGCCAGCAGCTCCTCAGCGTGGGCTGAAGCTTTCTTT.

This chain links TRBV30 with TRBJ1-4; 10 nucleotides match TRBD1. Looked up from germline, CDR1 is GTSNPN and CDR2 is SVGIG (reference sequence). Trimming took 0 bases from V and 8 from J; bases not matched to a gene: 9. The CDR3 runs 16 residues. This CDR3 is CAWSVHGTGVGEKLFF. DNA of the CDR3: TGTGCCTGGAGTGTACACGGGACAGGGGTTGGGGAAAAACTGTTTTTT.